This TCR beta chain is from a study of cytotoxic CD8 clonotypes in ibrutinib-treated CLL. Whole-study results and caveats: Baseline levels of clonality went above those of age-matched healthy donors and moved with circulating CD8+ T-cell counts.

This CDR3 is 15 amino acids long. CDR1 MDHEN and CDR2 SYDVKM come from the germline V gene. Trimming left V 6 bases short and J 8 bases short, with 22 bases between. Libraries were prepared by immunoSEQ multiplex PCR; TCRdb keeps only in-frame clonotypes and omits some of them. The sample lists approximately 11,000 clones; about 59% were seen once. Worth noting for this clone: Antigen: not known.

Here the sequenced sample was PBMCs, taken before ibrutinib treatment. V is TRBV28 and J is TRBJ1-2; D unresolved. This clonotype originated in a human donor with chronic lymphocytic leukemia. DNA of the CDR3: TGTGCCAGCAGCCGCGGTTTGGCAGGAATCTACGGCTACACCTTC. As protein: CASSRGLAGIYGYTF.